This T cell receptor beta chain comes out of a study of siplizumab effects on memory and regulatory T cells. The protocol was immunoSEQ multiplex PCR, while the TCRdb copy is restricted to in-frame clones and leaves out a portion. The sample shows 100,000 or so clones, about 90% of them seen only once. The sequenced sample consisted of Tregs sorted from blood. This sequence originates from a human donor in good health.

CDR3 sequence reads: CASSDLRAGYGYTF. The CDR3 nucleotides are TGTGCCAGTAGCGACCTAAGGGCTGGCTATGGCTACACCTTC. V and J are TRBV19 and TRBJ1-2; no reliable D call. This CDR3 contains 14 residues. V dropped 6 bases and J dropped 4 bases, with 15 bases sitting between them. CDR1 and CDR2 from the germline V gene are LNHDA and SQIVND (reference sequence). The full variable domain, its missing parts supplied by reference TRBV19 and TRBJ1-2, is DGGITQSPKYLFRKEGQNVTLSCEQNLNHDAMYWYRQDPGQGLRLIYYSQIVNDFQKGDIAEGYSVSREKKESFPLTVTSAQKNPTAFYLCASSDLRAGYGYTFGSGTRLTVV.